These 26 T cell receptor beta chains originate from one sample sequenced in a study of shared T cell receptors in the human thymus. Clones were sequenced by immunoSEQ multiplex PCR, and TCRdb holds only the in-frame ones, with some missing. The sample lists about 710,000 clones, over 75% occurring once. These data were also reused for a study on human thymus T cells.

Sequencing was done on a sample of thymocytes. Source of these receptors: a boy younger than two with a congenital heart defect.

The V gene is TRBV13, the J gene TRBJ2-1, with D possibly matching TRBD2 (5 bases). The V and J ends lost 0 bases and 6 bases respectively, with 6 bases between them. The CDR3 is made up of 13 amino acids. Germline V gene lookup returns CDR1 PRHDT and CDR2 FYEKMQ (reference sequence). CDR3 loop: CASSLGRGNEQFF. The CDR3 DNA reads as TGTGCCAGCAGCTTAGGACGGGGCAATGAGCAGTTCTTC.

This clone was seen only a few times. The CDR3 sequence: CASSEGSSGRANEQYF. The CDR3 DNA sequence: TGTGCCAGCAGTGAAGGATCTAGCGGGAGGGCCAACGAGCAGTACTTC. The rearrangement links TRBV25-1 to TRBJ2-7; 12 bases fit TRBD2. The CDR3 spans 16 residues. The germline V gene encodes CDR1 MGHDK and CDR2 SYGVNS. Trimming took 2 bases from V and 5 from J; bases not matched to a gene: 7.

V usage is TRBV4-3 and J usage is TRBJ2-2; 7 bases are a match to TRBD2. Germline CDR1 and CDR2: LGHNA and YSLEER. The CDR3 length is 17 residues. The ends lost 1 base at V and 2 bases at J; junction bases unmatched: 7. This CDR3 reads CASSQARLAENTGELFF. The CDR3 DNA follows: TGCGCCAGCAGCCAAGCGCGACTAGCTGAAAACACCGGGGAGCTGTTTTTT.

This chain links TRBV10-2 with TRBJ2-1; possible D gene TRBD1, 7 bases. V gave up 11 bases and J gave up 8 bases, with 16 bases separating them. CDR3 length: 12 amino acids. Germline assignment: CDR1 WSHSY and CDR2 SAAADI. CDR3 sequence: CAARGARDEQFF. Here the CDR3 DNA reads TGCGCCGCCAGGGGGGCTAGGGATGAGCAGTTCTTC.

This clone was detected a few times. The CDR3 DNA is TGCGCCAGCAGTCACGCTAAACAGGGGGCCCACTATGGCTACACCTTC. It is translated as CASSHAKQGAHYGYTF. The chain is built from TRBV23-1 and TRBJ1-2, with 9 bases that match TRBD1. TRBV23-1 is reported as an ORF; its role is uncertain. CDR3 size: 16 residues. J gave up 3 bases and V 3 bases, and 8 bases lay outside the gene matches.

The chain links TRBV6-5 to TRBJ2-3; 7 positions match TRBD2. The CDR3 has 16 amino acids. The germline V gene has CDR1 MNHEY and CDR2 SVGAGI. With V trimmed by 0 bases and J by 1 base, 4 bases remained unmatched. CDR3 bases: TGTGCCAGCAGTTACTCGAGGGACTACCGCACAGATACGCAGTATTTT. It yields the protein CASSYSRDYRTDTQYF.

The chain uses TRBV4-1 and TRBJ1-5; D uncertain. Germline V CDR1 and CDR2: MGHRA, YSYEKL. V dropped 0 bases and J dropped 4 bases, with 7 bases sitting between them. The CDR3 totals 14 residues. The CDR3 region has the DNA TGCGCCAGCAGCCAAGATGTGAGGAATCAGCCCCAGCATTTT. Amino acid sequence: CASSQDVRNQPQHF.

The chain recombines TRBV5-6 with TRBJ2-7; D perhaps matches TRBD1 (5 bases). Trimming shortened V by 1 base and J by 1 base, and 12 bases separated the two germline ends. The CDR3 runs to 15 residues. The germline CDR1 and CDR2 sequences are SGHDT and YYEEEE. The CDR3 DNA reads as TGTGCCAGCAGCTTGACAGGTCTACCGTCCTACGAGCAGTACTTC. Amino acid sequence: CASSLTGLPSYEQYF.

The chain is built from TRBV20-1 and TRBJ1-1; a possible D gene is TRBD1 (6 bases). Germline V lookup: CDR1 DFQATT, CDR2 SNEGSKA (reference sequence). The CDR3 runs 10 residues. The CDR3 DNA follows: TGCAGGGGGGCCGGGGACGAAGCTTTCTTT. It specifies CRGAGDEAFF.

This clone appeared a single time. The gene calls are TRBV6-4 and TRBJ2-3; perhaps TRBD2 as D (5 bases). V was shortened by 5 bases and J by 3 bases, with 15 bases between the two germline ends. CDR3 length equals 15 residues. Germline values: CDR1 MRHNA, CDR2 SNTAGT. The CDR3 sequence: CASSPRGRITDTQYF. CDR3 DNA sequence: TGTGCCAGCAGTCCCCGGGGTCGAATTACAGATACGCAGTATTTT.

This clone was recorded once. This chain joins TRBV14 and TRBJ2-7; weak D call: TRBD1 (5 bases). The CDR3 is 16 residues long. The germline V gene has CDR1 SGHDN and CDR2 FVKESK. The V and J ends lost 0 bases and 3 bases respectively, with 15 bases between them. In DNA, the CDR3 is TGTGCCAGCAGCCAAGAGGGGCAGGGTGTCGGCTACGAGCAGTACTTC. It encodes CASSQEGQGVGYEQYF.

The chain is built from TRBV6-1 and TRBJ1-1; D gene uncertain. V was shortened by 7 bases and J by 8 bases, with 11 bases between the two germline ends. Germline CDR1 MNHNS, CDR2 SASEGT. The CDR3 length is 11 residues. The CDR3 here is CASNPPGEAFF. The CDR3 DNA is TGTGCCAGCAACCCCCCGGGGGAAGCTTTCTTT.

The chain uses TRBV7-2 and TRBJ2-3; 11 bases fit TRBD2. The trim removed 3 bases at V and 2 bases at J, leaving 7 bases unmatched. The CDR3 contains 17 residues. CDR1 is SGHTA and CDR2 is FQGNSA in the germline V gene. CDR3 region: CASSFRGLAESTDTQYF. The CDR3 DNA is TGTGCCAGCAGCTTTAGGGGACTAGCGGAGTCCACAGATACGCAGTATTTT.

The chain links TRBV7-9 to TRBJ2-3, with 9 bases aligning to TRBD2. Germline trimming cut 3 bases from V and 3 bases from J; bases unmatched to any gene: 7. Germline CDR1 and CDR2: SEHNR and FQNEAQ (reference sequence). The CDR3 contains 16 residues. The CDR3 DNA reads TGTGCCAGCAGCTTGCCTAGCGGGGATGGTACAGATACGCAGTATTTT. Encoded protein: CASSLPSGDGTDTQYF.

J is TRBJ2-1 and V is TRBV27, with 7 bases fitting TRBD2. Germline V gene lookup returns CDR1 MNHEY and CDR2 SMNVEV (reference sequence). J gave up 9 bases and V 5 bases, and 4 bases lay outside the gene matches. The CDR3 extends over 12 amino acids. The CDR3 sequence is CASSLASGEQFF. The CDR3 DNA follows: TGTGCCAGCAGTCTGGCTAGCGGTGAGCAGTTCTTC.

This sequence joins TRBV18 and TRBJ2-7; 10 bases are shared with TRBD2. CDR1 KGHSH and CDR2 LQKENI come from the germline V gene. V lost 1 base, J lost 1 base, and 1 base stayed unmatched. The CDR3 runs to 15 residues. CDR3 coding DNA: TGTGCCAGCTCACCACTAGCGGGGGGATCCTACGAGCAGTACTTC. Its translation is CASSPLAGGSYEQYF.

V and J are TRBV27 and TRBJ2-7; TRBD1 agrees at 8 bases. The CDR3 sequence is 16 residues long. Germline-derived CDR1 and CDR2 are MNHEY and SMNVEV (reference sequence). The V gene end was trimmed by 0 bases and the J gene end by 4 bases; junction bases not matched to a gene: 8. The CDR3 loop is CASSLSGQGKEYEQYF. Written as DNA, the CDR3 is TGTGCCAGCAGTTTATCAGGACAGGGAAAGGAGTACGAGCAGTACTTC.

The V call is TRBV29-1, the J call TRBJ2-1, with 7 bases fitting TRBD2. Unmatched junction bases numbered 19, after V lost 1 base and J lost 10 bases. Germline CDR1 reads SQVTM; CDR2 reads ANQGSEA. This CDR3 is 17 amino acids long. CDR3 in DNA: TGCAGCGTTGAAGTAGGGGAGGCTAGCGGTCCCTGGGGGGAGCAGTTCTTC. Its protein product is CSVEVGEASGPWGEQFF.

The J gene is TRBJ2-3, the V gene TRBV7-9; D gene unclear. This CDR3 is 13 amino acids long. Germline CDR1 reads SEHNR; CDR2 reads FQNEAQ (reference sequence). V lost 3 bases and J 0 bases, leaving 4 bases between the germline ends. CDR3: CASSFVSTDTQYF. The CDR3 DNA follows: TGTGCCAGCAGCTTCGTGAGCACAGATACGCAGTATTTT.

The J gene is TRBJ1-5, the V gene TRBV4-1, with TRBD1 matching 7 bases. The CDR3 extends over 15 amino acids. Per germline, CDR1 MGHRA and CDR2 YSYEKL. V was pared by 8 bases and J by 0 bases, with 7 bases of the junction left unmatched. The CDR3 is CASRPTGNSNQPQHF. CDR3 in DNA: TGCGCCAGCCGCCCGACAGGGAATAGCAATCAGCCCCAGCATTTT.

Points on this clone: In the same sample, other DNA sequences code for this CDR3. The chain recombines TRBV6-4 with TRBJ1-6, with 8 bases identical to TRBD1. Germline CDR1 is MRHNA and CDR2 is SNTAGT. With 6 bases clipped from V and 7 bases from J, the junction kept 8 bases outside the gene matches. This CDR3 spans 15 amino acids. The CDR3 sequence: CASSPDRGPNSPLHF. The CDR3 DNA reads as TGTGCCAGCAGCCCAGACAGGGGTCCGAATTCACCCCTCCACTTT.

The CDR3 bases are TGCAGCGACCGGGGGGGGGATGAGCAGTTCTTC. As protein: CSDRGGDEQFF. The V call is TRBV29-1, the J call TRBJ2-1; 8 bases agree with TRBD2. V shed 7 bases, J shed 8 bases, and the junction held 4 bases outside the gene matches. The germline V gene has CDR1 SQVTM and CDR2 ANQGSEA. The CDR3 totals 11 residues.

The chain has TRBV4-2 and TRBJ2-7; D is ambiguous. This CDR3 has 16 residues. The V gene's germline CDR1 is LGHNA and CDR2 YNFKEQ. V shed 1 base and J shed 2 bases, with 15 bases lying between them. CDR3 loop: CASSQAKRDGAYEQYF. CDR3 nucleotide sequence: TGTGCCAGCAGCCAAGCTAAACGCGACGGAGCCTACGAGCAGTACTTC.

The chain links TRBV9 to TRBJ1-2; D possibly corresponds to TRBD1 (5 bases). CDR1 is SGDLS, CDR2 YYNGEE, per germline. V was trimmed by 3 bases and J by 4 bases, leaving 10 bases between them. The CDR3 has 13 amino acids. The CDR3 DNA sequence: TGTGCCAGCAGCGAGGGGTGGACCTATGGCTACACCTTC. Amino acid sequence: CASSEGWTYGYTF.

CDR3 coding DNA: TGTGCCAGCAGCAACAGGGGCAATCAGCCCCAGCATTTT. This translates into CASSNRGNQPQHF. The V and J genes are TRBV21-1 and TRBJ1-5; the DNA was not compared with TRBD1, the D call given in the table. TRBV21-1 is shown as a pseudogene. CDR3 length equals 13 residues.

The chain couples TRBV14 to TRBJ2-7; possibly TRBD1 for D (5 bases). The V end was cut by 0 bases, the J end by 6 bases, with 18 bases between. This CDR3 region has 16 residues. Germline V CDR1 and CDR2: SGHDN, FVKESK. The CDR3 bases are TGTGCCAGCAGCCAAGATAAAAGGGGCCGGGTCGGCGAGCAGTACTTC. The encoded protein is CASSQDKRGRVGEQYF.